The rows below give T cell receptor beta chains drawn from one sample of a study of CD8+CD57+ T cells in acquired aplastic anemia. TCRdb analysed the reads with MiXCR anew, one entry per CDR3 protein. The table includes 150,000 to 170,000 distinct CDR3 sequences, about 54% detected once. The specimen was sorted CD4+, CD8+, or CD8+CD57+ T cells (not recorded which) from PBMCs. These TCRs come from a human donor with aplastic anemia. The CDR3 runs from the conserved cysteine through the conserved F or W. The order of the fields is J gene, clone size, V gene, D gene, CDR3 DNA, CDR3 protein. The D gene is left open where the match is weak. A clone size is listed for some rows: how often the clone was seen (once, few, many), or a class if it is expanded.

TRBJ2-7,few,TRBV2,-,TGTGCCAGCAGAGAAGGGCCCTACGAGCAGTACTTC,CASREGPYEQYF
TRBJ2-7,many,TRBV4-3,TRBD1,TGCGCCAGCAGCCAAGATACGGGGACAGGGGGCAGCTACGAGCAGTACTTC,CASSQDTGTGGSYEQYF
TRBJ2-7,-,TRBV2,-,TGTGCCAGCACCGAACGGAAACAGGGATGGTTC,CASTERKQGWF
TRBJ2-7,many,TRBV5-5,-,TGTGCCAGCAGCTTGCGAGAAGGGGAGACCTACGAGCAGTACTTC,CASSLREGETYEQYF
TRBJ2-7,many,TRBV4-2,-,TGTGCCAGCAGCCAATATGCATCCTACGAGCAGTACTTC,CASSQYASYEQYF
TRBJ2-3,-,TRBV12-3/TRBV12-4,-,TGTGCCAGCAGTTTCGGGGTCCCCACAGATACGCAGTATTTT,CASSFGVPTDTQYF
TRBJ1-5,-,TRBV2,-,TGTGCCAGCAGTTTACAGGGTAATCTCAATCAGCCCCAGCATTTT,CASSLQGNLNQPQHF
TRBJ1-2,-,TRBV2,-,TGTGCCAGCACTAACACGAGGGCGAGGAACACCTTC,CASTNTRARNTF
TRBJ2-7,few,TRBV7-9,-,TGTGCCAGCAGCGGGCAGGCGGGACAGCCCTACGAGCAGTACTTC,CASSGQAGQPYEQYF
TRBJ1-5,-,TRBV20-1,TRBD1,TGCAGTGCTAGGGGCCCAAACAGGGGGAACAATCAGCCCCAGCATTTT,CSARGPNRGNNQPQHF
TRBJ1-5,-,TRBV10-3,-,TGTGCCATCAGTGAGGGGCTTAGCAATCAGCCCCAGCATTTT,CAISEGLSNQPQHF
TRBJ2-7,few,TRBV19,TRBD1,TGTGCCAGTAGTACCCAGGACAGGATCCCCGAGCAGTACTTC,CASSTQDRIPEQYF
TRBJ1-2,-,TRBV9,-,TGTGCCAGCCTCGTTACCCCTTTCAACTATGGCTACACCTTC,CASLVTPFNYGYTF
TRBJ2-6,-,TRBV25-1,-,TGTGCCAGTCGTGGGATCTCTGGGGCCAACGTCCTGACTTTC,CASRGISGANVLTF
TRBJ2-1,-,TRBV24-1,-,TGTGCCACCACTAGCCCCCTCTACAATGAGCAGTTCTTC,CATTSPLYNEQFF
TRBJ2-2,-,TRBV19,-,TGTGCCAGTACCAAGCCCGGGGAGCTGTTTTTT,CASTKPGELFF
TRBJ2-7,few,TRBV24-1,TRBD2,TGTGCCACCAGTGGGGGGGGGAGCTCCTACGAGCAGTACTTC,CATSGGGSSYEQYF
TRBJ2-1,-,TRBV12-3/TRBV12-4,-,TGTGCCAGCAGTTTAGCGCTTCGAGAGAATGAGCAGTTCTTC,CASSLALRENEQFF
TRBJ2-2,-,TRBV7-3,-,TGTGCCAGCAGCCGGGGGGCGGCCGGGGAGCTGTTTTTT,CASSRGAAGELFF
TRBJ1-4,-,TRBV5-1,TRBD1,TGCGCCAGCAGCTTGGGCTCTATACAGGGGATGGGTGAAAAACTGTTTTTT,CASSLGSIQGMGEKLFF
TRBJ2-2,few,TRBV6-4,-,TGTGCCAGCAGTGACGGGAGCACCGGGGAGCTGTTTTTT,CASSDGSTGELFF
TRBJ2-1,-,TRBV29-1,-,TGCAGCGTCAGGGGGGGTTCCTACAATGAGCAGTTCTTC,CSVRGGSYNEQFF
TRBJ1-1,many,TRBV20-1,-,TGCAGTGCTAGATCCGCAGGCGGCTCAGCTTTCTTT,CSARSAGGSAFF
TRBJ1-2,-,TRBV27,TRBD1,TGTGCCAGCAGTTTCTCCGCCGGGACAGGGGGATGGGGCTACACCTTC,CASSFSAGTGGWGYTF